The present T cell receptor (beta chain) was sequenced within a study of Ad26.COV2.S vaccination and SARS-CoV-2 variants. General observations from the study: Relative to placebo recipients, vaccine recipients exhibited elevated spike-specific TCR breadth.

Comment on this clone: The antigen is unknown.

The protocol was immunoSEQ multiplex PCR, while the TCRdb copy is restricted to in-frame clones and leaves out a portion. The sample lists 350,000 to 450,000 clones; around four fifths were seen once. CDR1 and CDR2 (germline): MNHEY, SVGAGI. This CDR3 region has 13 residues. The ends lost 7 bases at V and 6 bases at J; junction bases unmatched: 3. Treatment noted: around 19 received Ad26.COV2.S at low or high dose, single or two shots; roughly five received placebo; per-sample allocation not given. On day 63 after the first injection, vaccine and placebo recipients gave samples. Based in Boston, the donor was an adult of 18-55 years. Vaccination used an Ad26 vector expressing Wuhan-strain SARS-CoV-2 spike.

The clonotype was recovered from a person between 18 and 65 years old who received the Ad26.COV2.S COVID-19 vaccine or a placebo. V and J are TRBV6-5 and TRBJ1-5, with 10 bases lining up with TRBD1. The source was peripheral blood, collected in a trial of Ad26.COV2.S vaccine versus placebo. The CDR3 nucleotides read TGTGCCAGCAACCGGGACAGGGGTCAGCCCCAGCATTTT. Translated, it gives CASNRDRGQPQHF.